This T cell receptor beta chain was retrieved from a study of siplizumab effects on memory and regulatory T cells. General study points: Major contributors to the alloresponse seemed to be naive T cells, which also appeared more diverse than memory cells.

Generated by immunoSEQ multiplex PCR, the TCRdb table keeps only in-frame clones and is missing some. The sample consists of about 87,000 clones, 85% to 90% of them appearing once. Worth noting for this clone: Its antigen is unidentified.

V was clipped by 3 bases and J by 5 bases, with 14 bases between them. The CDR3 contains 15 residues. The germline V gene has CDR1 LGHNT and CDR2 FRNRAP. Material: CD4+ T cells sorted from blood. This receptor was taken from a human donor in good health. The rearrangement joins TRBV12-5 to TRBJ2-1; tentatively, D is TRBD2 (6 bases). Written as DNA, the CDR3 is TGTGCTAGTGGTTTCCAGCTAGGAGGGCACAATGAGCAGTTCTTC. Protein product: CASGFQLGGHNEQFF.